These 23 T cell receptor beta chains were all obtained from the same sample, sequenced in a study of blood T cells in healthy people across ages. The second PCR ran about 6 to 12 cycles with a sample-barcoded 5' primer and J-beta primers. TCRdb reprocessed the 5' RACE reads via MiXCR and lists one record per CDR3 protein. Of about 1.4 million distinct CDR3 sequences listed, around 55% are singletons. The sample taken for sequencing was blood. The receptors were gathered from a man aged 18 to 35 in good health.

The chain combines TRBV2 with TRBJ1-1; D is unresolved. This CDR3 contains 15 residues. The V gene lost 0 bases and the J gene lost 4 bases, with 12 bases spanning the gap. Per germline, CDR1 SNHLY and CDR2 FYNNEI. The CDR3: CASSEAPSSGTEAFF. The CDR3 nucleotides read TGTGCCAGCAGTGAAGCGCCGAGCAGCGGCACTGAAGCTTTCTTT.

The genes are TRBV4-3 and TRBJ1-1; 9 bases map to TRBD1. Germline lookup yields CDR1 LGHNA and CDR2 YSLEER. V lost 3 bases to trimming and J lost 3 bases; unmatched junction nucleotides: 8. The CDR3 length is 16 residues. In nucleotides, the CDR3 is TGCGCCAGCAGCCACGATCGGACAGGGGTAGACACTGAAGCTTTCTTT. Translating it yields CASSHDRTGVDTEAFF.

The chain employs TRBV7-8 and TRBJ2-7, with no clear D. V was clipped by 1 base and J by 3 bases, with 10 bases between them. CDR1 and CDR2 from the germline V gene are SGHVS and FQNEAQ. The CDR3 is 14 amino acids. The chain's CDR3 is CASSLDYSLYEQYF. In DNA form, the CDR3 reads TGTGCCAGCAGCTTAGATTACAGCCTCTACGAGCAGTACTTC.

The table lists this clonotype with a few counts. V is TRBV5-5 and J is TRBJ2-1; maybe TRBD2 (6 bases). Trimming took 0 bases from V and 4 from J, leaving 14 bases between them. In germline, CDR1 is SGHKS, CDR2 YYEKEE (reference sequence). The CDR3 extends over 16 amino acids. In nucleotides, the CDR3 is TGTGCCAGCAGCTTGGACGGGACTCAACGATACAATGAGCAGTTCTTC. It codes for CASSLDGTQRYNEQFF.

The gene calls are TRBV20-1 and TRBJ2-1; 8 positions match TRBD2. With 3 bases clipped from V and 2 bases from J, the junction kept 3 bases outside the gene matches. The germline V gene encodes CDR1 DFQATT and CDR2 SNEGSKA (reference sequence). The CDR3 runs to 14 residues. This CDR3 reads CSASGGGTYNEQFF. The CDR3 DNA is TGCAGTGCTAGCGGGGGGGGCACCTACAATGAGCAGTTCTTC.

The DNA of the CDR3 is TGCAGTGCTATTACCGGGCAGTCCTACAATGAGCAGTTCTTC. As protein: CSAITGQSYNEQFF. This rearrangement joins TRBV20-1 to TRBJ2-1; D uncertain. The CDR3 sequence is 14 residues long. Trimming shortened V by 4 bases and J by 1 base, and 11 bases separated the two germline ends. The germline V gene has CDR1 DFQATT and CDR2 SNEGSKA (reference sequence).

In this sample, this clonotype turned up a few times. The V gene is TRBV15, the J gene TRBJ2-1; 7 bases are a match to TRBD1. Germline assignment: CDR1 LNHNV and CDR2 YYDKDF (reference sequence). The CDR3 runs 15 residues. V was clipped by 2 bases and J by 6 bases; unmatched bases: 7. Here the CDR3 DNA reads TGTGCCACCAGCAGACAACAGGGGATAAGCAATGAGCAGTTCTTC. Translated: CATSRQQGISNEQFF.

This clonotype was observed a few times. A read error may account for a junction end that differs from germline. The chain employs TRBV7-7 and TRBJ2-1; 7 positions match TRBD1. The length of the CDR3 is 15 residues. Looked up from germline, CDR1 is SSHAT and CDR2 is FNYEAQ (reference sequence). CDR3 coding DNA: TGTGCTAGCAGCTTAGAGGGGGCCCCCTACAATGAGCAGTTCTTC. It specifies CASSLEGAPYNEQFF.

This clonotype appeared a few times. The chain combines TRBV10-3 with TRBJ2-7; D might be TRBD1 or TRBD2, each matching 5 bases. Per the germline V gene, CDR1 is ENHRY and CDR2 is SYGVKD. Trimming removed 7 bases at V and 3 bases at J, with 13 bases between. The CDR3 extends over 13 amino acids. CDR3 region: CAIMGEPIYEQYF. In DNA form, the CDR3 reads TGTGCCATCATGGGGGAGCCTATCTACGAGCAGTACTTC.

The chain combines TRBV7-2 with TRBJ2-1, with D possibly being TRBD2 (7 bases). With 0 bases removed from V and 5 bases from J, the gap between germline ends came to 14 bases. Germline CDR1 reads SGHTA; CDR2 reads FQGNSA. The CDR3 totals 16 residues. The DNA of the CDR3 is TGTGCCAGCAGCTTAGCGCTGGGGGGGCCCAACAATGAGCAGTTCTTC. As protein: CASSLALGGPNNEQFF.

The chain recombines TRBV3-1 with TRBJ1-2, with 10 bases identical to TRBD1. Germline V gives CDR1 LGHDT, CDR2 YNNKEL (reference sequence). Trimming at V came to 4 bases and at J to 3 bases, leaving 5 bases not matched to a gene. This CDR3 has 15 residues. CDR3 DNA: TGTGCCAGCAGCCGAACGGACAGGGGGGACTATGGCTACACCTTC. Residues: CASSRTDRGDYGYTF.

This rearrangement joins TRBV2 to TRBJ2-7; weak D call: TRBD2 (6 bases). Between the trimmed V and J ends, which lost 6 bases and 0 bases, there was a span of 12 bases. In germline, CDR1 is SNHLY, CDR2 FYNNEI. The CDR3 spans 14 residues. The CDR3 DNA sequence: TGTGCCAGCAGAGCTAGCGTAACCTCCTACGAGCAGTACTTC. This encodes CASRASVTSYEQYF.

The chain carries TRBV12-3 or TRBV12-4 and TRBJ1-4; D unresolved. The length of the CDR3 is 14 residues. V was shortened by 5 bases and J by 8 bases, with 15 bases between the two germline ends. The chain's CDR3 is CASSPGRAEEKLFF. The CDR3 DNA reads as TGTGCCAGCAGTCCCGGGAGGGCAGAAGAAAAACTGTTTTTT.

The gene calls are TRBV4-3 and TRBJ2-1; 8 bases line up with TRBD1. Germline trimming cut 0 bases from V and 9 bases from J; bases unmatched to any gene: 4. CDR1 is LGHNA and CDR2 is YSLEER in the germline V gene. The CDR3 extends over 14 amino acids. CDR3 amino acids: CASSQDRGQGEQFF. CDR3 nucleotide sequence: TGCGCCAGCAGCCAAGACAGGGGGCAGGGTGAGCAGTTCTTC.

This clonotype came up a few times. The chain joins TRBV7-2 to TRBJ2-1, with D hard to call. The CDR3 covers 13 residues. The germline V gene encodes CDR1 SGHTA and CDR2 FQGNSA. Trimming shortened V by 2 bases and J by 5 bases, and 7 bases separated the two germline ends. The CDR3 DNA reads TGTGCCAGCAGCTTAAAGGACCACAATGAGCAGTTCTTC. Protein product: CASSLKDHNEQFF. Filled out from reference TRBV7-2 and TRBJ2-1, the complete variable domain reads GAGVSQSPSNKVTEKGKDVELRCDPISGHTALYWYRQSLGQGLEFLIYFQGNSAPDKSGLPSDRFSAERTGGSVSTLTIQRTQQEDSAVYLCASSLKDHNEQFFGPGTRLTVL.

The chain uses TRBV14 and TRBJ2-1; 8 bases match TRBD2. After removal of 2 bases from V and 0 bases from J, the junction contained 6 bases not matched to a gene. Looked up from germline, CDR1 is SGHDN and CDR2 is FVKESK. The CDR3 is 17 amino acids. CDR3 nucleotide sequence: TGTGCCAGCAGCCAACTGAGCGGGGGAAGCTCCTACAATGAGCAGTTCTTC. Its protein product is CASSQLSGGSSYNEQFF.

In DNA form, the CDR3 reads TGTGCCAGCTCTGAGAGGGCGGGTGGCGAGCAGTACTTC. This sequence encodes CASSERAGGEQYF. The chain has TRBV6-2 or TRBV6-3 and TRBJ2-5, with D possibly matching TRBD2 (5 bases). The DNA matches TRBJ2-7 better at its end, which makes the J call doubtful. The CDR3 has 13 amino acids. Germline-derived CDR1 and CDR2 are MNHEY and SVGEGT.

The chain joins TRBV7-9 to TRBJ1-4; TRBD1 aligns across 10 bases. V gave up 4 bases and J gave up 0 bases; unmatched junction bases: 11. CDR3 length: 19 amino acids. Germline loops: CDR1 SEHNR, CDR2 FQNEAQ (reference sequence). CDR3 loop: CASSSIGTGVPATNEKLFF. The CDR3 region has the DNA TGTGCCAGCAGCTCGATCGGGACAGGGGTTCCGGCAACTAATGAAAAACTGTTTTTT.

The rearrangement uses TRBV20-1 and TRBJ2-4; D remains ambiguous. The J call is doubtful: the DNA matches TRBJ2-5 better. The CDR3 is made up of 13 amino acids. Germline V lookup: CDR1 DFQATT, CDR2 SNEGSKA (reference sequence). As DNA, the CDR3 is TGCAGTGCTCGCCTCTGGATGGGGGAGACCCAGTACTTC. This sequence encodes CSARLWMGETQYF.

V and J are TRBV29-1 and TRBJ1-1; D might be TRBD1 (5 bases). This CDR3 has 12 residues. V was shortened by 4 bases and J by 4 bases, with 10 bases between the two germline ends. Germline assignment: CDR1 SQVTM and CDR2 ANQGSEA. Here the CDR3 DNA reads TGCAGCGTTGCAGGGATGGGCACTGAAGCTTTCTTT. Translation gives CSVAGMGTEAFF.

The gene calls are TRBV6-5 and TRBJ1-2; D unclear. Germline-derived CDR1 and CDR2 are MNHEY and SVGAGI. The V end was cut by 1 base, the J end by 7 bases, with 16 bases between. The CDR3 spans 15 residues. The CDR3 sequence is CASSYLALGSSGYTF. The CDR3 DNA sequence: TGTGCCAGCAGTTACTTGGCCTTGGGGTCGTCTGGCTACACCTTC.

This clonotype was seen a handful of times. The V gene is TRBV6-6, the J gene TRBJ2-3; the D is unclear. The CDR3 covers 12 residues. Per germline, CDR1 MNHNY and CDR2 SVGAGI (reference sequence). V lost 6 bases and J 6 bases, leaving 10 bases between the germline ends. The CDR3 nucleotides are TGTGCCAGCAGCAACCGGGTGGATACGCAGTATTTT. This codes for CASSNRVDTQYF.

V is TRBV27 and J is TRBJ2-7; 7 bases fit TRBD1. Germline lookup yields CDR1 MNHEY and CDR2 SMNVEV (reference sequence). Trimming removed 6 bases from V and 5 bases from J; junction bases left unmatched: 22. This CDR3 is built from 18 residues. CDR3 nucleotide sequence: TGTGCCAGCAGCTCCCCTCACCTAGACAGGGTAACTAACGACGAGCAGTACTTC. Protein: CASSSPHLDRVTNDEQYF.